The rows below give T cell receptor beta chains drawn from one sample of a study of human T cells and chemical hapten exposure. TCRdb re-derived calls from the RACE reads in MiXCR, one entry per CDR3 protein. The sample carries 350,000 to 450,000 distinct CDR3 sequences, roughly 4.6% recorded once. The material was whole blood, obtained in connection with sensitization to the hapten diphenylcyclopropenone (DPC). Receptors originate from a woman in her fifties or sixties with alopecia areata. Some clones in this sample may be carry-over from other donors' samples. Each CDR3 is given with its conserved first and last residue. A D gene is named only where the DNA matches it firmly. Only some rows state a clone size, as once, few, many or a class for expanded clones.

d_gene	v_gene	j_gene	abundance	CDR3aa	CDR3nt
-	TRBV29-1	TRBJ1-1	many	CSVEAQTRNTEAFF	TGCAGCGTTGAGGCCCAGACAAGGAACACTGAAGCTTTCTTT
TRBD2	TRBV30	TRBJ2-3	many	CAWSLGGGTDTQYF	TGTGCCTGGAGTCTCGGCGGGGGGACAGATACGCAGTATTTT
-	TRBV11-2	TRBJ2-7	many	CASSPWPGEQYF	TGTGCCAGCAGCCCGTGGCCGGGCGAGCAGTACTTC
-	TRBV12-3/TRBV12-4	TRBJ1-1	-	CASGINKNTEAFF	TGTGCCAGCGGAATTAACAAGAACACTGAAGCTTTCTTT
TRBD2	TRBV6-2/TRBV6-3	TRBJ2-3	few	CASRIAGGADTQYF	TGTGCCAGCCGGATAGCGGGAGGAGCGGATACGCAGTATTTT
-	TRBV6-6	TRBJ2-3	many	CASSYSSIQGMDTQYF	TGTGCCAGCAGTTACTCGAGTATCCAGGGGATGGATACGCAGTATTTT
-	TRBV21-1	TRBJ1-2	few	CASRPPLIKGNYGYTF	TGTGCCAGCCGACCTCCGCTAATCAAGGGGAACTATGGCTACACCTTC
-	TRBV3-1	TRBJ2-7	many	CASSRGDIPYEQYF	TGTGCCAGCAGCCGCGGGGACATTCCCTACGAGCAGTACTTC
-	TRBV14	TRBJ2-4	few	CASSPNHGSIQYF	TGTGCCAGCAGCCCTAATCACGGAAGCATTCAGTACTTC
-	TRBV10-3	TRBJ2-2	many	CAISESTANTGELFF	TGTGCCATCAGTGAGAGTACAGCGAACACCGGGGAGCTGTTTTTT
-	TRBV10-3	TRBJ2-1	many	CAVSPQGPSSNEQFF	TGTGCCGTTTCCCCTCAGGGACCCTCCTCCAATGAGCAGTTCTTC
-	TRBV5-5	TRBJ2-3	-	CASSSWTVGTDTQYF	TGTGCCAGCAGCTCCTGGACAGTGGGCACAGATACGCAGTATTTT
TRBD2	TRBV11-3	TRBJ2-1	many	CASSLVVGPSGDNEQFF	TGTGCCAGCAGCTTAGTGGTCGGGCCTAGCGGGGACAATGAGCAGTTCTTC
-	TRBV20-1	TRBJ1-4	-	CSARDPPGPATNEKLFF	TGCAGTGCTAGAGACCCACCGGGACCTGCAACTAATGAAAAACTGTTTTTT
-	TRBV6-6	TRBJ2-7	many	CASSYSAYEQYF	TGTGCCAGCAGTTACTCCGCCTACGAGCAGTACTTC
TRBD2	TRBV7-9	TRBJ2-7	many	CASSPYLGGSSYEQYF	TGTGCCAGCAGCCCATACCTGGGCGGGAGCTCCTACGAGCAGTACTTC
TRBD1	TRBV12-3/TRBV12-4	TRBJ1-5	many	CASSWDRVGNQPQHF	TGTGCCAGCAGTTGGGACAGGGTGGGCAATCAGCCCCAGCATTTT
-	TRBV27	TRBJ2-7	few	CASSPSGRGLSYEQYF	TGTGCCAGCAGTCCTTCGGGCAGGGGCCTCTCCTACGAGCAGTACTTC
-	TRBV7-8	TRBJ1-6	-	CASSLAGRDSPLHF	TGTGCCAGCAGCTTAGCAGGGAGGGATTCACCCCTCCACTTT
-	TRBV12-3/TRBV12-4	TRBJ2-7	many	CASSLGLPIYEQYF	TGTGCCAGCAGTCTGGGACTCCCCATTTACGAGCAGTACTTC
-	TRBV7-8	TRBJ2-1	many	CASSITPYNEQFF	TGTGCCAGCAGCATCACACCGTACAATGAGCAGTTCTTC
-	TRBV28	TRBJ1-6	few	CASSLEDPPPLHF	TGTGCCAGCAGTTTAGAGGACCCTCCCCCCCTCCACTTT
-	TRBV12-5	TRBJ1-2	many	CASGRDGYGYTF	TGTGCTAGTGGTAGGGACGGGTATGGCTACACCTTC
TRBD2	TRBV20-1	TRBJ2-3	many	CSAKTYLTSGGDTSTDTQYF	TGCAGTGCTAAAACCTACTTGACTAGCGGGGGGGATACTAGCACAGATACGCAGTATTTT
-	TRBV27	TRBJ2-1	-	CASSLSTRSSYNEQFF	TGTGCCAGCAGTCTCTCGACTCGAAGCTCCTACAATGAGCAGTTCTTC
-	TRBV19	TRBJ2-7	-	CASSIAHGSGAGQYF	TGTGCCAGTAGTATAGCCCACGGGAGTGGGGCCGGGCAGTACTTC
-	TRBV28	TRBJ2-7	-	CASSFQWGYEQYF	TGTGCCAGCAGTTTCCAGTGGGGCTACGAGCAGTACTTC
-	TRBV18	TRBJ2-2	few	CASSPVGQTNTGELFF	TGTGCCAGCTCACCAGTAGGACAGACAAACACCGGGGAGCTGTTTTTT
-	TRBV6-1	TRBJ2-3	-	CASSEWGRSTDTQYF	TGTGCCAGCAGTGAATGGGGGCGGAGTACAGATACGCAGTATTTT
TRBD2	TRBV7-2	TRBJ2-1	few	CASSSRGLAGGDEQFF	TGTGCCAGCAGCTCGAGGGGACTAGCGGGAGGCGATGAGCAGTTCTTC
-	TRBV3-1	TRBJ2-1	many	CASSGSRPNEQFF	TGTGCCAGCAGCGGGAGTAGGCCCAATGAGCAGTTCTTC
-	TRBV27	TRBJ1-5	many	CASSRRGGGNQPQHF	TGTGCCAGCAGCCGCCGGGGAGGGGGCAATCAGCCCCAGCATTTT